These T cell receptor beta chains were read from a single sample in a study of cytomegalovirus exposure and HLA in healthy donors. Here immunoSEQ multiplex PCR was the method, and the copy in TCRdb shows in-frame clones only, minus some. The data hold 100,000 to 150,000 clones, with 74% observed a single time. The sample was PBMCs. All receptors derive from a middle-aged man in good health and CMV-seropositive. Both conserved end residues are part of each CDR3. Size is stated for part of the rows, as once, few or many counts, or as a class when the clone is expanded.

TRBV10-1	-	TRBJ2-3	CASSEHPQADTQYF
TRBV15	-	TRBJ2-1	CATSIGGTYNEQFF
TRBV7-6	-	TRBJ2-7	CASSINTASYEQYF
TRBV28	-	TRBJ1-1	CAARAGEAFF
TRBV21-1	-	TRBJ1-5	CASPRGDQPQHF
TRBV5-1	-	TRBJ1-1	CASSLGDRDWVNTEAFF
TRBV4-2	-	TRBJ1-2	CASSQDPGQANGYTF
TRBV7-2	-	TRBJ1-5	CASSSGSYQPQHF
TRBV2	-	TRBJ1-4	CASTRESGTANEKLFF
TRBV29-1	once	TRBJ2-3	CSVIYWRGRGGSTDTQYF
TRBV25-1	medium-sized	TRBJ2-5	CASSEQGRETQYF
TRBV7-7	-	TRBJ2-5	CASSLDRGRGQETQYF
TRBV7-8	-	TRBJ2-2	CASNFPSADTGELFF
TRBV19	-	TRBJ2-1	CASGPTSGNNEQFF
TRBV19	-	TRBJ2-2	CASINRLAGGNTGELFF
TRBV6-1	-	TRBJ1-1	CASRQGANTEAFF
TRBV28	-	TRBJ1-4	CASSKLSSVEKLFF
TRBV27	few	TRBJ2-7	CASRGQGLNPFEQYF
TRBV27	-	TRBJ2-7	CASSTSGYEQYF
TRBV5-5	few	TRBJ1-1	CASSLQVLNTEAFF
TRBV5-6	-	TRBJ1-2	CASSLARVQYGYTF
TRBV6-5	-	TRBJ1-1	CASGKGGSGTEAFF
TRBV6-5	-	TRBJ1-1	CATTAGTPTTEAFF
TRBV7-2	-	TRBJ2-7	CASSSNKGDRVYEQYF
TRBV27	once	TRBJ2-7	CASSSAGQGAYEQYF
TRBV5-4	-	TRBJ1-1	CASSTQYGGGNTEAFF
TRBV7-8	-	TRBJ2-5	CASSPRGRQETQYF
TRBV7-8	-	TRBJ2-1	CASTYPGVEQFF
TRBV30	-	TRBJ1-4	CAWSVGQGIEKLFF
TRBV25-1	-	TRBJ2-3	CASSVQGAHTQYF
TRBV28	few	TRBJ2-1	CASSLFSAGEAYNEQFF
TRBV6-1	-	TRBJ2-3	CASTLSSTDTQYF
TRBV5-1	-	TRBJ2-7	CASSVGQGVTDEQYF
TRBV28	-	TRBJ1-5	CASRGGGQPQHF
TRBV6-5	-	TRBJ2-7	CASNPGQGWGEQYF
TRBV7-9	-	TRBJ2-5	CASSISGGYQETQYF
TRBV12-5	few	TRBJ2-3	CASGLGPGLRPCTDTQYF
TRBV12-5	-	TRBJ2-7	CASGLGTGSGEQYF
TRBV10-3	-	TRBJ1-4	CATSPETLGEKLFF
TRBV18	-	TRBJ1-1	CASSPLSQQGVNTEAFF
TRBV27	few	TRBJ2-7	CASSLSPSGSYEQYF
TRBV27	-	TRBJ1-4	CASSLLGTGKLFF
TRBV6-1	-	TRBJ1-2	CASSFRGWDGYTF
TRBV19	-	TRBJ2-6	CASSTSSGANVLTF
TRBV2	once	TRBJ2-4	CASSPVAKNIQYF
TRBV19	-	TRBJ2-5	CATKGLSESQYF
TRBV11-2	-	TRBJ1-2	CASSYFGPKPGQGRYGYTF
TRBV6-5	-	TRBJ1-1	CASRGDTEAFF
TRBV6-6	few	TRBJ1-6	CASTGVTSVPLHF
TRBV7-9	few	TRBJ1-6	CASSLALQAPSLHF
TRBV7-3	once	TRBJ1-1	CASSFSDAGTEAFF
TRBV5-1	-	TRBJ2-2	CASSSRTDGELFF
TRBV15	-	TRBJ2-7	CATKEGGTSGGDFEQYF
TRBV11-2	-	TRBJ2-1	CASSLTRDNYNEQFF
TRBV27	once	TRBJ2-7	CASSGSRGTYEQYF
TRBV7-2	-	TRBJ2-3	CASSLEGGRSTDTQYF
TRBV5-1	-	TRBJ1-5	CASSLTGGYQPQHF
TRBV5-1	-	TRBJ2-7	CASSHTGTSYEQYF
TRBV15	once	TRBJ1-2	CATSRDLGGVEYGYTF